This T cell receptor beta chain was obtained from a study of blood T cell repertoires in COVID-19 (dated by TCRdb to 2020 to 2021). Notes on the research overall: Samples covering the acute and convalescent phases of COVID-19 were provided by collaborators in the United States, Italy and Spain. The prospective study material was composed of cDNA or gDNA derived from T cells, B-cell-depleted T cells, or PBMCs. Deeply sampled blood TCRbeta repertoires from subjects exposed to, actively infected with, or recovered from COVID-19 were included in the dataset. The repertoires were released in a freely available public database meant as a resource for research on the immune response to SARS-CoV-2. The samples were drawn from two sources: the first 160 participants of the ongoing ImmuneRACE study, and over 1,000 subjects contributed by 6 global collaborators. Sample metadata almost always included a de-identified subject ID, COVID-19 status, age in years and sex. Where available, HLA class I and class II types were taken from metadata supplied by the sample provider and were not determined by assay-based typing. Here is what the overall study found, with its caveats: The quantity of clinical and demographic metadata differed by source and by participant and was supplied without curation.

TCRbeta CDR3 regions were amplified from genomic DNA by means of the immunoSEQ Assay, a bias-controlled multiplex PCR. As for the authors' bioinformatics: The number of nucleated cells in each sample was estimated from the amplification of reference gene primers within the assay. To quantify the absolute abundance of each unique TCRbeta CDR3 rearrangement, sequence reads were collapsed and filtered. For each sample, productive Simpson clonality was calculated by taking the square root of Simpson's diversity index across productive rearrangements. Imported from immuneACCESS, the table was reduced by TCRdb to in-frame sequences with V and J called. These copies leave out some clones; in studies compared against another copy, an unresolved V gene accounts for under half, and the cause of the remainder is not known. That table supplies the V and J calls and clone size; D and trimming were determined from the DNA. The sample has some 100,000 clones on record, approximately 90% of them singletons. The ten largest make up about 5.2% of the sample.

For this clone: The antigen this receptor binds is unknown. The record has no base qualities; no much larger clone is one base away.

Each collaborating institution followed its own protocols to collect whole blood in K2EDTA tubes. For TCRbeta analysis, collaborators shipped samples in one of three forms: frozen whole blood, isolated PBMCs, or DNA extracted from either of those sample types. For CDR1 and CDR2, the germline V gene lists SGHAT and FQNNGV. V sheds 4 bases and J sheds 7 bases, leaving 19 bases between their ends. Measured from the cysteine to the phenylalanine, the CDR3 is 15 residues long. The read is trimmed to its CDR3 DNA, 45 bases read in frame from base 1. The clonotype was recovered from a man aged 45-60 years with acute or convalescent COVID-19. The sample consisted of peripheral blood. The rearranged segments are TRBV11-2 and TRBJ1-2; the D gene lacks a confident call. The encoded CDR3 is CASSSTLGKEGGYTF. The DNA reads as follows: TGTGCCAGCAGCTCCACCCTCGGGAAAGAGGGTGGCTACACCTTC.